The 21 T cell receptor beta chains presented below share a single source sample, sequenced in a study of glioma-infiltrating T cells. The iRepertoire nested amplicon-rescue multiplex PCR amplified TCR alpha and beta CDR3s from RNA. TCRdb itself ran the multiplex PCR reads through MiXCR, one entry per CDR3 protein. The table has 95,000 to 150,000 distinct CDR3 sequences, around 23% seen once; the top ten hold around 15%. Sequenced material: glioma tissue, nonneoplastic brain tissue, or PBMCs (not recorded which). The receptors were sampled from a human donor with low-grade glioma or glioblastoma, undergoing nonglioma brain surgery, or in good health (not recorded which).

The V and J genes are TRBV4-2 and TRBJ2-7; 8 bases align to TRBD2. Germline values: CDR1 LGHNA, CDR2 YNFKEQ. The CDR3 has 16 residues. The junction had 11 bases not matched to a gene; V was cut back by 4 bases and J by 3 bases. CDR3 residues: CASSPGRERGYYEQYF. The CDR3 DNA follows: TGTGCCAGCAGCCCCGGGAGGGAGCGGGGTTACTACGAGCAGTACTTC.

This clonotype was counted at least ten times. The rearrangement joins TRBV6-1 to TRBJ1-1; perhaps TRBD1 as D (5 bases). CDR3 size: 14 residues. Germline V gives CDR1 MNHNS, CDR2 SASEGT. Trimming left V 8 bases short and J 0 bases short, with 13 bases between. CDR3 in amino acids: CASWDPGMNTEAFF. CDR3 nucleotides: TGTGCCAGCTGGGACCCGGGCATGAACACTGAAGCTTTCTTT.

Concerning this clonotype: Since a much larger clone is just one base distant, this may be a read error. The chain recombines TRBV6-1 with TRBJ1-2; D remains ambiguous. Per germline, CDR1 MNHNS and CDR2 SASEGT. This CDR3 contains 13 residues. DNA of the CDR3: TGTGCCATCAGTGAGCCTGGCTTGTATGGCTACACCTTC. Amino acid sequence: CAISEPGLYGYTF.

This clonotype has only a few counts. The chain carries TRBV5-1 and TRBJ1-2; weak D call: TRBD1 (5 bases). V dropped 4 bases and J dropped 3 bases, with 13 bases sitting between them. Germline V CDR1 and CDR2: SGHRS, YFSETQ. This CDR3 spans 14 amino acids. The CDR3 nucleotides are TGCGCCAGCAGCACCGGGGCTCCACACTATGGCTACACCTTC. Translated: CASSTGAPHYGYTF.

This clonotype was counted many times. The rearrangement uses TRBV25-1 and TRBJ1-1; D possibly corresponds to TRBD1 (6 bases). CDR3 length: 18 residues. V lost 6 bases, J lost 1 base, and 24 bases lay in between. The germline gives CDR1 MGHDK, CDR2 SYGVNS. CDR3 coding DNA: TGTGCCAGCAGCCTGGGACAATTAGTCCGTTGGTGGAACACTGAAGCTTTCTTT. It encodes CASSLGQLVRWWNTEAFF.

This clonotype was observed at least ten times. The chain links TRBV7-9 to TRBJ2-7, with 9 bases fitting TRBD1. With V trimmed by 8 bases and J by 5 bases, 10 bases remained unmatched. The CDR3 has 14 residues. Germline loops: CDR1 SEHNR, CDR2 FQNEAQ (reference sequence). Here the CDR3 reads CASLAPGQGDEQYF. CDR3 coding DNA: TGTGCCAGCTTGGCGCCGGGACAGGGAGACGAGCAGTACTTC.

This clonotype showed up just a few times. A read error may be the cause here, since a much bigger clone is one base away. The rearrangement links TRBV7-2 to TRBJ1-5; a possible D gene is TRBD1 (5 bases). Germline CDR1 reads SGHTA; CDR2 reads FQGNSA. The CDR3 runs to 15 residues. V gave up 6 bases and J gave up 3 bases, with 15 bases separating them. CDR3: CASRLTSGPNQPQHF. The CDR3 nucleotides are TGTGCCAGCAGACTTACATCAGGGCCCAATCAGCCCCAGCATTTT. Together with reference TRBV7-2 and TRBJ1-5, the CDR3 gives the full variable domain: GAGVSQSPSNKVTEKGKDVELRCDPISGHTALYWYRQSLGQGLEFLIYFQGNSAPDKSGLPSDRFSAERTGGSVSTLTIQRTQQEDSAVYLCASRLTSGPNQPQHFGDGTRLSIL.

Ten or more counts support this clonotype. This rearrangement joins TRBV7-9 to TRBJ1-2; no firm D call. Germline values: CDR1 SEHNR, CDR2 FQNEAQ (reference sequence). The ends were cut back, 2 bases at V and 4 bases at J, with 11 bases in the middle. This CDR3 contains 14 residues. The CDR3 sequence is CASSLKPVSYGYTF. DNA for the CDR3: TGTGCCAGCAGCTTAAAGCCCGTAAGCTATGGCTACACCTTC.

This clonotype has a count of ten or more. The V gene is TRBV2, the J gene TRBJ2-6; no clear D. Trimming took off 7 bases at V and 0 bases at J, with 10 bases between the two ends. CDR1 is SNHLY and CDR2 is FYNNEI in the germline V gene. The length of the CDR3 is 15 residues. The CDR3 protein is CASTSWGSGANVLTF. The CDR3 nucleotides read TGTGCCAGCACCTCGTGGGGCTCTGGGGCCAACGTCCTGACTTTC.

This clonotype was picked up many times. V is TRBV6-1 and J is TRBJ2-3, with TRBD2 matching over 11 bases. The CDR3 contains 15 residues. V lost 7 bases and J lost 0; bases outside the gene matches: 3. CDR1 MNHNS and CDR2 SASEGT come from the germline V gene. The CDR3, as DNA: TGTGCCAGCACTAGCGGGAGGCTCAGCACAGATACGCAGTATTTT. Translated: CASTSGRLSTDTQYF.

This clonotype has at least ten counts. The chain joins TRBV20-1 to TRBJ2-3, with a tentative D call TRBD2 (7 bases). This CDR3 has 14 residues. V lost 8 bases to trimming and J lost 4 bases, with 19 bases between them. Germline-derived CDR1 and CDR2 are DFQATT and SNEGSKA (reference sequence). The CDR3 is CSPLGAGEADTQYF. The CDR3 DNA is TGCAGTCCGTTGGGGGCGGGAGAAGCAGATACGCAGTATTTT.

This clonotype has at least ten counts. The chain is built from TRBV20-1 and TRBJ2-7; no reliable D call. V lost 5 bases and J lost 2, with 7 bases in between. The CDR3 runs to 11 residues. Germline V gives CDR1 DFQATT, CDR2 SNEGSKA (reference sequence). The CDR3 region has the DNA TGCAGTGCTCCTGCTACCTACGAGCAGTACTTC. It specifies CSAPATYEQYF.

This clonotype was seen many times. CDR3 nucleotide sequence: TGTGCCAGCAGTCATAGCTTGCGCGGGGGGTTGGTCTACAATGAGCAGTTCTTC. Translating gives CASSHSLRGGLVYNEQFF. The chain combines TRBV6-2 or TRBV6-3 with TRBJ2-1, with TRBD2 matching 8 bases. CDR3 length: 18 residues. V shed 5 bases, J shed 3 bases, and the junction held 15 bases outside the gene matches. Germline loops: CDR1 MNHEY, CDR2 SVGEGT.

This clonotype occurred once. A single base separates this from a much larger clone, so it may be a read error. V and J are TRBV7-2 and TRBJ1-2; no clear D gene. This CDR3 is 13 amino acids long. Germline CDR1 and CDR2: SGHTA and FQGNSA. CDR3 in amino acids: CASSSGRFNGHTF. CDR3 sequence (DNA): TGTGCCAGCAGTTCGGGGAGGTTTAATGGCCACACCTTC.

Concerning this clonotype itself: This may stem from a read error, because a much larger clone lies one nucleotide away. The genes are TRBV12-3 or TRBV12-4 and TRBJ1-2, with a weak D call TRBD1 (6 bases). The CDR3 length is 15 residues. Trimming left V 4 bases short and J 4 bases short, with 16 bases between. In nucleotides, the CDR3 is TGTGCCAGCAGTTCCCAAGGGGGTGGGGTCTATGGCTACACCTTC. This gives the protein CASSSQGGGVYGYTF.

A note on this clonotype: The junction does not match germline at one end; this may be a read error. The chain carries TRBV4-3 and TRBJ2-7; D uncertain. CDR3 length: 15 amino acids. The germline gives CDR1 LGHNA, CDR2 YSLEER. In nucleotides, the CDR3 is TGCGACAGCAGCCAAGATAGTAGCCGAACCTACGAGCGGTACTTC. Translation: CDSSQDSSRTYERYF.

Ten or more counts support this clonotype. The V and J genes are TRBV7-9 and TRBJ1-1; D perhaps matches TRBD1 (6 bases). The CDR3 totals 15 residues. Germline V gene data show CDR1 as SEHNR and CDR2 as FQNEAQ (reference sequence). V was clipped by 1 base and J by 4 bases, with 13 bases between them. The CDR3 DNA reads TGTGCCAGCAGCTTAGTGGGGGCGGGAAGCACTGAAGCTTTCTTT. It encodes CASSLVGAGSTEAFF.

This clonotype showed up just a few times. The chain combines TRBV19 with TRBJ2-7; TRBD2 matches at 12 bases. Per germline, CDR1 LNHDA and CDR2 SQIVND (reference sequence). Germline trimming cut 2 bases from V and 10 bases from J; bases unmatched to any gene: 9. CDR3 length: 15 amino acids. CDR3 sequence reads: CASSISPSGRDLQYF. CDR3 sequence (DNA): TGTGCCAGTAGTATATCCCCTAGCGGGAGGGATCTTCAGTACTTC.

This clonotype showed up many times. This rearrangement joins TRBV6-1 to TRBJ2-2; D is perhaps TRBD2 (5 bases). This CDR3 is built from 14 residues. V was trimmed by 6 bases and J by 1 base, leaving 9 bases between them. Germline V gene sequence: CDR1 MNHNS, CDR2 SASEGT. CDR3 nucleotides: TGTGCCAGCAGCCAACTAGAGAACACCGGGGAGCTGTTTTTT. Residues: CASSQLENTGELFF.

The chain recombines TRBV7-2 with TRBJ2-4; the D call may be TRBD1 or TRBD2 (5 bases each). The germline V gene encodes CDR1 SGHTA and CDR2 FQGNSA. V was shortened by 5 bases and J by 0 bases, with 14 bases between the two germline ends. The CDR3 sequence is 16 residues long. This chain's CDR3 is CASSRDARLAKNIQYF. The CDR3 coding sequence is TGTGCCAGCAGCAGGGACGCAAGGCTAGCCAAAAACATTCAGTACTTC.

This sequence joins TRBV7-6 and TRBJ2-1, with D perhaps matching TRBD2 (6 bases). V shed 2 bases and J shed 8 bases, with 16 bases lying between them. Germline V gene lookup returns CDR1 SGHVS and CDR2 FNYEAQ. This CDR3 has 15 amino acids. The CDR3: CASSLPGRSEDEQFF. DNA of the CDR3: TGTGCCAGCAGCTTACCTGGGAGGTCCGAGGATGAGCAGTTCTTC.